One and the same sample provided the 5 T cell receptor beta chains below, sequenced in a study of graft-versus-host responses after intestinal transplantation. Generated by immunoSEQ multiplex PCR, the TCRdb table keeps only in-frame clones and is missing some. Of over 14,000 clones listed, about 94% are singletons. The sequencing here drew on PBMCs, taken 9 days after transplant. The receptors stem from a human patient who received an intestinal transplant, so some T cells may come from the graft donor.

The chain couples TRBV6-1 to TRBJ1-2, with TRBD1 as a possible D gene (6 bases). This CDR3 region has 15 residues. CDR1 MNHNS and CDR2 SASEGT come from the germline V gene. Trimming cost V 5 bases and J 7 bases, with 20 bases left between them. In DNA form, the CDR3 reads TGTGCCAGCAGTTCCCTGGGACAACCCGACAGTGGCTACACCTTC. Its protein is CASSSLGQPDSGYTF.

The rearrangement joins TRBV5-4 to TRBJ2-1; a weak D match, TRBD2 (6 bases). The CDR3 totals 15 residues. Germline V gives CDR1 SGHNT, CDR2 YYREEE (reference sequence). V was pared by 4 bases and J by 2 bases, with 13 bases between. The CDR3 DNA is TGTGCCAGCAGCGCGGGCTCGGGGGCCTACAATGAGCAGTTCTTC. This sequence encodes CASSAGSGAYNEQFF.

The chain joins TRBV5-5 to TRBJ2-3; D remains ambiguous. CDR3 size: 15 residues. CDR1 SGHKS and CDR2 YYEKEE come from the germline V gene (reference sequence). Deletions cut 3 bases from V and 0 bases from J, with 11 bases between. The CDR3 loop is CASSSSPTSTDTQYF. The CDR3 DNA reads TGTGCCAGCAGCTCAAGTCCCACGAGCACAGATACGCAGTATTTT. Full variable domain (missing parts from reference TRBV5-5 and TRBJ2-3): DAGVTQSPTHLIKTRGQQVTLRCSPISGHKSVSWYQQVLGQGPQFIFQYYEKEERGRGNFPDRFSARQFPNYSSELNVNALLLGDSALYLCASSSSPTSTDTQYFGPGTRLTVL.

The rearrangement links TRBV7-9 to TRBJ2-7; D is perhaps TRBD1 or TRBD2 (6 bases each). There are 13 residues in the CDR3. Per germline, CDR1 SEHNR and CDR2 FQNEAQ (reference sequence). V was cut by 8 bases and J by 3 bases, with 14 bases left in between. The chain's CDR3 is CASQGTPRYEQYF. DNA of the CDR3: TGTGCCAGCCAGGGGACTCCACGCTACGAGCAGTACTTC.

This clone was found a few times. The rearrangement uses TRBV7-9 and TRBJ2-7; D call uncertain. The germline V and J ends were trimmed by 1 base and 2 bases, with 9 bases remaining between them. CDR3 length equals 14 residues. Germline V gene lookup returns CDR1 SEHNR and CDR2 FQNEAQ (reference sequence). In DNA form, the CDR3 reads TGTGCCAGCAGCTTAGTTGGGATCCCCTACGAGCAGTACTTC. This gives the protein CASSLVGIPYEQYF.